Each of the 32 T cell receptor beta chains below was sequenced from the same sample in a study of PD-L1 blockade in urothelial cancer. Some clones are missing from TCRdb's copy, which holds only in-frame ones; the method was immunoSEQ multiplex PCR. This table has about 90,000 clones, 85% to 95% appearing once. This specimen was PBMCs, taken around atezolizumab (anti-PD-L1) treatment. The receptors shown here come from a man in his 60s with urothelial cancer.

V and J are TRBV30 and TRBJ2-1, with 10 nucleotides matching TRBD2. V gave up 1 base and J gave up 6 bases; unmatched junction bases: 9. CDR1 GTSNPN and CDR2 SVGIG come from the germline V gene (reference sequence). There are 16 residues in the CDR3. In nucleotides, the CDR3 is TGTGCCTGGAGTGCACCTAATAGCGGGGGGTTCAATGAGCAGTTCTTC. Its translation: CAWSAPNSGGFNEQFF.

J is TRBJ1-4 and V is TRBV19; TRBD1 might be the D (6 bases). The germline V gene has CDR1 LNHDA and CDR2 SQIVND (reference sequence). V was cut by 6 bases and J by 7 bases, with 15 bases left in between. The CDR3 loop spans 14 amino acids. CDR3 sequence reads: CASRKSDRSEKLFF. Here the CDR3 DNA reads TGTGCCAGTAGAAAGTCGGACAGAAGTGAAAAACTGTTTTTT.

This chain joins TRBV7-2 and TRBJ1-5, with D possibly being TRBD1 (6 bases). This CDR3 is 15 amino acids long. Per the germline V gene, CDR1 is SGHTA and CDR2 is FQGNSA. V lost 1 base and J lost 6, with 13 bases in between. The CDR3 reads CASSLGGGASQPQHF. CDR3 in DNA: TGTGCCAGCAGCTTAGGTGGGGGGGCTAGTCAGCCCCAGCATTTT.

This chain links TRBV18 with TRBJ2-1, with 7 bases lining up with TRBD1. Germline lookup yields CDR1 KGHSH and CDR2 LQKENI. V shed 0 bases and J 9 bases; nucleotides not matched to a gene: 11. The CDR3 consists of 16 residues. The CDR3 DNA reads as TGTGCCAGCTCACCACCGCAGGACAGGAATGCTCGTGAGCAGTTCTTC. This encodes CASSPPQDRNAREQFF. The full variable domain, rest sourced from reference TRBV18 and TRBJ2-1, is NAGVMQNPRHLVRRRGQEARLRCSPMKGHSHVYWYRQLPEEGLKFMVYLQKENIIDESGMPKERFSAEFPKEGPSILRIQQVVRGDSAAYFCASSPPQDRNAREQFFGPGTRLTVL.

This chain joins TRBV9 and TRBJ1-1, with 8 nucleotides matching TRBD1. The germline V gene encodes CDR1 SGDLS and CDR2 YYNGEE. The junction had 9 bases not matched to a gene; V was cut back by 4 bases and J by 4 bases. The CDR3 is made up of 15 amino acids. The CDR3 DNA is TGTGCCAGCAGCTCACTCAGGGGGCGGGTCACTGAAGCTTTCTTT. Its translation is CASSSLRGRVTEAFF.

CDR3 sequence reads: CASGPIYGYTF. For the CDR3, the DNA is TGTGCCAGCGGGCCGATCTATGGCTACACCTTC. This rearrangement joins TRBV5-4 to TRBJ1-2; D is ambiguous. Germline CDR1 SGHNT, CDR2 YYREEE (reference sequence). This CDR3 has 11 residues. Trimming shortened V by 7 bases and J by 4 bases, and 8 bases separated the two germline ends.

The chain carries TRBV27 and TRBJ2-5, with 10 bases matching TRBD1. This CDR3 spans 13 amino acids. Per germline, CDR1 MNHEY and CDR2 SMNVEV (reference sequence). V was pared by 6 bases and J by 7 bases, with 5 bases of the junction left unmatched. The CDR3 nucleotides are TGTGCCAGCAGCCCCAGGACAGGGGGGACCCAGTACTTC. Protein: CASSPRTGGTQYF.

CDR3 residues: CASSPTGTSVYEQYF. In DNA, the CDR3 is TGTGCCAGCAGCCCAACCGGGACTAGCGTCTACGAGCAGTACTTC. The genes are TRBV13 and TRBJ2-7; 10 bases match TRBD2. Germline V lookup: CDR1 PRHDT, CDR2 FYEKMQ (reference sequence). This CDR3 is 15 amino acids long. V gave up 5 bases and J gave up 3 bases; unmatched junction bases: 7. The complete variable domain, with remaining parts taken from reference TRBV13 and TRBJ2-7, reads AAGVIQSPRHLIKEKRETATLKCYPIPRHDTVYWYQQGPGQDPQFLISFYEKMQSDKGSIPDRFSAQQFSDYHSELNMSSLELGDSALYFCASSPTGTSVYEQYFGPGTRLTVT.

This rearrangement joins TRBV2 to TRBJ2-7; no clear D gene. V was trimmed by 7 bases and J by 4 bases, leaving 14 bases between them. CDR3 size: 13 residues. Looked up from germline, CDR1 is SNHLY and CDR2 is FYNNEI. CDR3: CASNAGLTYEQYF. In nucleotides, the CDR3 is TGTGCCAGCAATGCAGGTTTGACGTACGAGCAGTACTTC.

This CDR3 is CASSVSGNSLDTQYF. The CDR3 nucleotides are TGTGCCAGTAGTGTTAGCGGTAACTCTCTAGATACGCAGTATTTT. The chain joins TRBV19 to TRBJ2-3; weak D call: TRBD2 (6 bases). Deletions cut 5 bases from V and 5 bases from J, with 17 bases between. CDR1 LNHDA and CDR2 SQIVND come from the germline V gene (reference sequence). The CDR3 covers 15 residues. Together with reference TRBV19 and TRBJ2-3, the CDR3 gives the full variable domain: DGGITQSPKYLFRKEGQNVTLSCEQNLNHDAMYWYRQDPGQGLRLIYYSQIVNDFQKGDIAEGYSVSREKKESFPLTVTSAQKNPTAFYLCASSVSGNSLDTQYFGPGTRLTVL.

The rearrangement joins TRBV19 to TRBJ1-5, with TRBD1 as a possible D gene (6 bases). Per germline, CDR1 LNHDA and CDR2 SQIVND (reference sequence). Trimming shortened V by 8 bases and J by 5 bases, and 16 bases separated the two germline ends. The CDR3 length is 14 residues. This CDR3 reads CASGFSGGHQPQHF. In DNA form, the CDR3 reads TGTGCCAGTGGCTTTTCCGGGGGGCATCAGCCCCAGCATTTT.

The chain couples TRBV5-4 to TRBJ2-7; 10 bases map to TRBD1. From germline, CDR1 is SGHNT and CDR2 YYREEE (reference sequence). V lost 0 bases and J lost 6; bases outside the gene matches: 6. The CDR3 is 15 amino acids. CDR3 amino acids: CASSLAVTGGIEQYF. The CDR3 nucleotides are TGTGCCAGCAGCTTGGCCGTGACAGGGGGCATCGAGCAGTACTTC.

The chain carries TRBV7-3 and TRBJ2-5; D unresolved. Per germline, CDR1 SGHTA and CDR2 FQGTGA. Between the trimmed V and J ends, which lost 3 bases and 3 bases, there was a span of 8 bases. The CDR3 sequence is 13 residues long. CDR3 residues: CASSLSREETQYF. The CDR3 coding sequence is TGTGCCAGCAGCTTGTCCCGGGAAGAGACCCAGTACTTC.

The chain has TRBV27 and TRBJ2-1, with 9 bases matching TRBD2. The CDR3 contains 13 residues. The germline CDR1 and CDR2 sequences are MNHEY and SMNVEV (reference sequence). After removal of 8 bases from V and 5 bases from J, the junction contained 4 bases not matched to a gene. The CDR3 nucleotides are TGTGCCAGCGGCGGGAGGGTTCACAATGAGCAGTTCTTC. Translation gives CASGGRVHNEQFF.

The J gene is TRBJ2-2, the V gene TRBV7-3, with TRBD1 matching over 7 bases. With 4 bases clipped from V and 1 base from J, the junction kept 3 bases outside the gene matches. The CDR3 length is 15 residues. Looked up from germline, CDR1 is SGHTA and CDR2 is FQGTGA. The CDR3: CASSSGQVNTGELFF. In nucleotides, the CDR3 is TGTGCCAGCAGCTCCGGACAGGTGAACACCGGGGAGCTGTTTTTT.

This chain's CDR3 is CASSRFPDTQYF. The CDR3 coding sequence is TGTGCCAGCAGCCGGTTCCCAGATACGCAGTATTTT. The V call is TRBV7-2, the J call TRBJ2-3; no firm D call. The germline V and J ends were trimmed by 5 bases and 4 bases, with 7 bases remaining between them. The CDR3 length is 12 residues. Germline CDR1 and CDR2: SGHTA and FQGNSA.

This clone was seen a single time. The J gene is TRBJ2-1, the V gene TRBV4-2, with D unresolved. V lost 4 bases to trimming and J lost 0 bases, with 16 bases between them. The CDR3 runs to 17 residues. Germline V gene lookup returns CDR1 LGHNA and CDR2 YNFKEQ. The CDR3 DNA follows: TGTGCCAGCAGCCCCAATTCCCTACCGAGCTCCTACAATGAGCAGTTCTTC. Its protein is CASSPNSLPSSYNEQFF.

The chain is built from TRBV10-3 and TRBJ2-7; 7 nucleotides match TRBD2. The germline V gene has CDR1 ENHRY and CDR2 SYGVKD. V lost 3 bases and J lost 1; bases outside the gene matches: 3. This CDR3 region has 14 residues. CDR3 sequence reads: CAISEERGSYEQYF. Here the CDR3 DNA reads TGTGCCATCAGTGAAGAGCGGGGTTCCTACGAGCAGTACTTC.

This chain uses TRBV7-9 with TRBJ2-5; 7 bases align to TRBD1. Unmatched junction bases numbered 5, after V lost 3 bases and J lost 4 bases. The germline CDR1 and CDR2 sequences are SEHNR and FQNEAQ (reference sequence). CDR3 length: 14 amino acids. CDR3 region: CASSFEGAGETQYF. The CDR3 DNA reads TGTGCCAGCAGCTTCGAGGGGGCCGGAGAGACCCAGTACTTC. Combining the CDR3 with reference TRBV7-9 and TRBJ2-5 gives the whole variable domain DTGVSQNPRHKITKRGQNVTFRCDPISEHNRLYWYRQTLGQGPEFLTYFQNEAQLEKSRLLSDRFSAERPKGSFSTLEIQRTEQGDSAMYLCASSFEGAGETQYFGPGTRLLVL.

The chain combines TRBV7-9 with TRBJ2-3; a possible D gene is TRBD1 (5 bases). With 1 base removed from V and 4 bases from J, the gap between germline ends came to 15 bases. Germline CDR1 and CDR2: SEHNR and FQNEAQ (reference sequence). The CDR3 consists of 16 residues. This CDR3 reads CASSLGWAGSADTQYF. DNA for the CDR3: TGTGCCAGCAGCTTAGGATGGGCAGGGTCGGCAGATACGCAGTATTTT.

The rearrangement joins TRBV7-6 to TRBJ1-1; no definite D call. V dropped 4 bases and J dropped 3 bases, with 12 bases sitting between them. The germline CDR1 and CDR2 sequences are SGHVS and FNYEAQ. The CDR3 covers 14 residues. The CDR3 DNA reads TGTGCCAGCAGCTCCGAGGATGGTTACACTGAAGCTTTCTTT. It translates to CASSSEDGYTEAFF.

V and J are TRBV5-1 and TRBJ2-5; 9 bases fit TRBD2. Unmatched junction bases numbered 5, after V lost 0 bases and J lost 2 bases. Germline values: CDR1 SGHRS, CDR2 YFSETQ. This CDR3 contains 16 residues. As DNA, the CDR3 is TGCGCCAGCAGCTTGGGGGTAGCGGGAGTTCAAGAGACCCAGTACTTC. It encodes CASSLGVAGVQETQYF.

This clone was counted a single time. The chain couples TRBV6-1 to TRBJ2-7, with a possible D match to TRBD1 (5 bases). The CDR3 length is 15 residues. V was trimmed by 0 bases and J by 6 bases, leaving 15 bases between them. CDR1 and CDR2 from the germline V gene are MNHNS and SASEGT. In DNA form, the CDR3 reads TGTGCCAGCAGTGAAGCGGCGTATGGGGCTAGCGAGCAGTACTTC. Encoded protein: CASSEAAYGASEQYF.

V usage is TRBV6-1 and J usage is TRBJ1-3, with 7 bases that match TRBD1. The trim removed 1 base at V and 2 bases at J, leaving 5 bases unmatched. The CDR3 spans 16 residues. Germline CDR1 reads MNHNS; CDR2 reads SASEGT. The CDR3 nucleotides are TGTGCCAGCAGTGAAGGGAAGGGGGCGGCTGGAAACACCATATATTTT. Amino acid sequence: CASSEGKGAAGNTIYF.

CDR3 amino acids: CASSPGVAGTGNTIYF. The DNA for the CDR3 is TGTGCCAGCAGCCCGGGAGTGGCAGGGACTGGAAACACCATATATTTT. The chain carries TRBV5-4 and TRBJ1-3, with D tentatively TRBD1 (5 bases). Germline values: CDR1 SGHNT, CDR2 YYREEE (reference sequence). Trimming shortened V by 4 bases and J by 2 bases, and 16 bases separated the two germline ends. This CDR3 comprises 16 residues.

This clone was seen only a few times. The V gene is TRBV5-1, the J gene TRBJ2-5; 15 positions agree with TRBD2. V lost 0 bases, J lost 7 bases, and 16 bases stayed unmatched. Germline CDR1 is SGHRS and CDR2 is YFSETQ. The CDR3 spans 20 residues. The CDR3 DNA follows: TGCGCCAGCAGCTTGGAGGATCGGGGGACTAGCGGGGGGATCGCGGGGACCCAGTACTTC. It encodes CASSLEDRGTSGGIAGTQYF.

This sequence joins TRBV28 and TRBJ2-1, with TRBD2 identical over 12 bases. This CDR3 is 11 amino acids long. Germline-derived CDR1 and CDR2 are MDHEN and SYDVKM. V gave up 8 bases and J gave up 13 bases; unmatched junction bases: 3. The CDR3 here is CASGLAGLQFF. CDR3 nucleotides: TGTGCCAGCGGACTAGCGGGACTTCAGTTCTTC.

In its sample, this clone was seen a few times. This chain links TRBV25-1 with TRBJ2-3; 9 bases align to TRBD2. Per the germline V gene, CDR1 is MGHDK and CDR2 is SYGVNS. The ends lost 5 bases at V and 1 base at J; junction bases unmatched: 4. This CDR3 contains 15 residues. CDR3 sequence: CASSRLAGGTDTQYF. DNA for the CDR3: TGTGCCAGCAGTAGATTAGCGGGAGGCACAGATACGCAGTATTTT.

The gene calls are TRBV19 and TRBJ2-7; 13 positions match TRBD2. Germline CDR1 is LNHDA and CDR2 is SQIVND (reference sequence). The CDR3 is 16 amino acids. Losses at the gene ends were 4 bases for V and 1 base for J; bases not matched to a gene: 4. The CDR3 loop is CASSNPGLAGSYEQYF. CDR3 in DNA: TGTGCCAGTAGTAATCCGGGACTAGCGGGGTCCTACGAGCAGTACTTC.

This sequence joins TRBV9 and TRBJ2-2; no clear D. Germline values: CDR1 SGDLS, CDR2 YYNGEE. Trimming removed 0 bases at V and 4 bases at J, with 7 bases between. CDR3 length: 14 residues. The CDR3 spells CASSVVSGTGELFF. CDR3 nucleotides: TGTGCCAGCAGCGTAGTTTCGGGCACCGGGGAGCTGTTTTTT.

This chain connects TRBV19 to TRBJ1-2; no definite D call. Germline CDR1 and CDR2: LNHDA and SQIVND (reference sequence). V was pared by 3 bases and J by 5 bases, with 10 bases between. CDR3 length: 13 residues. CDR3 region: CASSIDTQYGYTF. CDR3 nucleotide sequence: TGTGCCAGTAGTATTGACACCCAGTATGGCTACACCTTC.

The chain carries TRBV5-1 and TRBJ1-1; 7 bases fit TRBD1. V was clipped by 4 bases and J by 5 bases; unmatched bases: 14. CDR1 and CDR2 (germline): SGHRS, YFSETQ. The length of the CDR3 is 16 residues. The CDR3 DNA reads as TGCGCCAGCAGCACGGGCCCCGGGACAGCGTTTACTGAAGCTTTCTTT. Protein: CASSTGPGTAFTEAFF.